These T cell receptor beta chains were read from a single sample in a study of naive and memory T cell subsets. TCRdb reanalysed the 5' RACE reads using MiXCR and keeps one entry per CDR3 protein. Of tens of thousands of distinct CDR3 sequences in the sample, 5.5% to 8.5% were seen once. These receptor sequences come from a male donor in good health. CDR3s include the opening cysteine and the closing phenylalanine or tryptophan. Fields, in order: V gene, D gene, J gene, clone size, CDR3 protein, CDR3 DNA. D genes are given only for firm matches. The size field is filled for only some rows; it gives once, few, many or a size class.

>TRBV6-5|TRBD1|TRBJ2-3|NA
CASSRQGPGTQYF
TGTGCCAGCAGTCGACAGGGCCCAGGGACGCAGTATTTT
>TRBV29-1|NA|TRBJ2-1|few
CSAGGDEQFF
TGCAGCGCAGGGGGGGATGAACAGTTCTTC
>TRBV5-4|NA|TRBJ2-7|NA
CASSFWRGHEQYF
TGTGCCAGCAGTTTCTGGCGCGGACACGAGCAGTACTTC
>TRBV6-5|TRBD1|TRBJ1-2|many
CASRWGQPYGYTF
TGTGCCAGCAGATGGGGACAGCCATATGGCTACACCTTC
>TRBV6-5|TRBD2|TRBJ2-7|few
CASSYPSTSGRIYEQYF
TGTGCCAGCAGTTACCCCTCAACTAGCGGGAGAATCTACGAGCAGTACTTC
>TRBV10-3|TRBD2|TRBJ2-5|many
CAVSGRAEETQYF
TGTGCCGTAAGCGGGAGGGCCGAGGAGACCCAGTACTTC
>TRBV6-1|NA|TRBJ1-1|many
CASSSAGGNTEAFF
TGTGCCAGCAGTTCCGCGGGAGGGAACACTGAAGCTTTCTTT
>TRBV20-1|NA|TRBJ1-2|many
CSATSGSGYGYTF
TGCAGTGCTACGTCAGGTAGCGGGTATGGCTACACCTTC
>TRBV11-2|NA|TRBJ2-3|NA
CASSLVGGYTSTDTQYF
TGTGCCAGCAGCTTAGTTGGGGGATATACTAGCACAGATACGCAGTATTTT
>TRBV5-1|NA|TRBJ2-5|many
CASSYSARETQYF
TGCGCCAGCAGCTATAGTGCTCGCGAGACCCAGTACTTC
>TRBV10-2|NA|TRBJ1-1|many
CASSPKWGEAFF
TGCGCCAGCAGTCCAAAATGGGGCGAAGCTTTCTTT